Following are 23 T cell receptor beta chains from one sample sequenced in a study of CD8+ T cells in alopecia areata. In each case, RNA was isolated and then reverse transcribed into cDNA as the sequencing template. Method: immunoSEQ multiplex PCR; TCRdb's copy keeps in-frame clones and lacks some. This sample has 150,000 to 200,000 clones, with approximately 67% found just once. The treatment was: oral pan-JAK inhibitor, 5-10 mg twice daily. This sample comprised CD4+ T cells sorted from blood, obtained between weeks 49 and 50, from a patient treated with tofacitinib. These receptors were collected from a human donor with alopecia areata.

The chain has TRBV29-1 and TRBJ2-7, with 9 bases fitting TRBD1. V gave up 6 bases and J gave up 6 bases; unmatched junction bases: 9. The germline gives CDR1 SQVTM, CDR2 ANQGSEA. This CDR3 is built from 13 residues. DNA of the CDR3: TGCAGCGTGCCGGGACAGGGATCAGGCGAGCAGTACTTC. Encoded protein: CSVPGQGSGEQYF.

The J gene is TRBJ1-2, the V gene TRBV15, with D tentatively TRBD1 (6 bases). Germline loops: CDR1 LNHNV, CDR2 YYDKDF (reference sequence). This CDR3 region has 14 residues. The ends were cut back, 5 bases at V and 4 bases at J, with 14 bases in the middle. CDR3: CATSVQQGFYGYTF. CDR3 sequence (DNA): TGTGCCACCAGCGTACAACAGGGTTTCTATGGCTACACCTTC.

The chain carries TRBV29-1 and TRBJ1-4; D is unresolved. The CDR3 runs 14 residues. Between the trimmed V and J ends, which lost 7 bases and 0 bases, there was a span of 12 bases. Germline V gives CDR1 SQVTM, CDR2 ANQGSEA. CDR3 sequence reads: CSASPIATNEKLFF. CDR3 DNA sequence: TGCAGCGCCAGTCCAATTGCAACTAATGAAAAACTGTTTTTT. Looking up the rest from reference TRBV29-1 and TRBJ1-4 gives the full variable domain: SAVISQKPSRDICQRGTSLTIQCQVDSQVTMMFWYRQQPGQSLTLIATANQGSEATYESGFVIDKFPISRPNLTFSTLTVSNMSPEDSSIYLCSASPIATNEKLFFGSGTQLSVL.

This clone has a handful of counts. J is TRBJ2-7 and V is TRBV15, with a weak D call TRBD1 (5 bases). V shed 2 bases and J shed 11 bases, with 13 bases lying between them. The germline V gene encodes CDR1 LNHNV and CDR2 YYDKDF (reference sequence). The CDR3 runs to 12 residues. The CDR3, as DNA: TGTGCCACCAGCAGAAACCAGGGTATTGAGTACTTC. Translating gives CATSRNQGIEYF.

The rearrangement uses TRBV30 and TRBJ1-1; 7 nucleotides match TRBD1. Germline V gene data show CDR1 as GTSNPN and CDR2 as SVGIG (reference sequence). The CDR3 is 12 residues long. V was pared by 5 bases and J by 3 bases, with 3 bases of the junction left unmatched. CDR3 region: CAWDREHTEAFF. CDR3 DNA sequence: TGTGCCTGGGACAGGGAGCACACTGAAGCTTTCTTT. The full variable domain, rest sourced from reference TRBV30 and TRBJ1-1, is SQTIHQWPATLVQPVGSPLSLECTVEGTSNPNLYWYRQAAGRGLQLLFYSVGIGQISSEVPQNLSASRPQDRQFILSSKKLLLSDSGFYLCAWDREHTEAFFGQGTRLTVV.

This rearrangement joins TRBV5-1 to TRBJ1-2; D is undetermined. The V end lost 6 bases, the J end lost 0 bases, and 6 bases lay between the germline ends. The CDR3 length is 12 residues. The V gene's germline CDR1 is SGHRS and CDR2 YFSETQ. The CDR3 coding sequence is TGCGCCAGCACAGGATCTAACTATGGCTACACCTTC. Translating gives CASTGSNYGYTF.

This chain links TRBV9 with TRBJ1-2, with a possible D match to TRBD1 (5 bases). The CDR3 loop spans 13 amino acids. V was clipped by 3 bases and J by 2 bases, with 8 bases between them. Looked up from germline, CDR1 is SGDLS and CDR2 is YYNGEE. CDR3 region: CASSEGPNYGYTF. The DNA for the CDR3 is TGTGCCAGCAGCGAGGGACCGAACTATGGCTACACCTTC.

The chain has TRBV29-1 and TRBJ1-2; D is ambiguous. V lost 5 bases and J lost 1, with 8 bases in between. The germline V gene has CDR1 SQVTM and CDR2 ANQGSEA. The CDR3 is 12 amino acids. CDR3 region: CSVSKNNYGYTF. In nucleotides, the CDR3 is TGCAGCGTTAGCAAGAATAACTATGGCTACACCTTC. Based on the CDR3 plus reference TRBV29-1 and TRBJ1-2, the full variable domain is SAVISQKPSRDICQRGTSLTIQCQVDSQVTMMFWYRQQPGQSLTLIATANQGSEATYESGFVIDKFPISRPNLTFSTLTVSNMSPEDSSIYLCSVSKNNYGYTFGSGTRLTVV.

The CDR3 here is CASSVEGDNSPLHF. The CDR3 nucleotides read TGTGCCAGCAGCGTAGAGGGAGATAATTCACCCCTCCACTTT. The J gene is TRBJ1-6, the V gene TRBV9; D remains unclear. The CDR3 is 14 residues long. The V and J ends lost 0 bases and 5 bases respectively, with 6 bases between them. Germline CDR1 SGDLS, CDR2 YYNGEE.

This clone was observed at least ten times. V and J are TRBV18 and TRBJ2-7; tentatively, D is TRBD2 (5 bases). V lost 2 bases to trimming and J lost 5 bases, with 13 bases between them. CDR1 KGHSH and CDR2 LQKENI come from the germline V gene. CDR3 length: 14 residues. CDR3 in amino acids: CASSPGERLHEQYF. CDR3 nucleotide sequence: TGTGCCAGCTCACCAGGGGAAAGACTACACGAGCAGTACTTC.

The V and J genes are TRBV5-1 and TRBJ2-7, with 8 positions matching TRBD2. The CDR3 length is 15 residues. Germline V CDR1 and CDR2: SGHRS, YFSETQ. V trimming: 4 bases; J trimming: 3 bases; junction bases outside the gene matches: 9. The CDR3 protein is CASSRTPGLGYEQYF. The CDR3 region has the DNA TGCGCCAGCAGCAGGACACCGGGACTAGGCTACGAGCAGTACTTC.

The J gene is TRBJ1-1, the V gene TRBV7-9, with 7 bases fitting TRBD1. The germline CDR1 and CDR2 sequences are SEHNR and FQNEAQ (reference sequence). J lost 6 bases, V lost 7 bases, and 14 bases had no gene match. CDR3 length equals 15 residues. DNA of the CDR3: TGTGCCAGCAACTCCTACCCGGGACAGATTTCTGAAGCTTTCTTT. Its translation: CASNSYPGQISEAFF.

V is TRBV5-1 and J is TRBJ2-4; D might be TRBD1 (5 bases). Trimming took 0 bases from V and 8 from J, leaving 12 bases between them. The CDR3 is 14 amino acids. Per germline, CDR1 SGHRS and CDR2 YFSETQ. DNA of the CDR3: TGCGCCAGCAGCTTGGGGGCCAGGGTGGACATTCAGTACTTC. Translated: CASSLGARVDIQYF.

The V call is TRBV6-1, the J call TRBJ2-4; D may be TRBD1 (6 bases). Germline V CDR1 and CDR2: MNHNS, SASEGT. The CDR3 sequence is 13 residues long. Trimming stripped 6 bases from V and 6 bases from J, with 12 bases between. The CDR3 sequence is CASRPGVRNIQYF. CDR3 DNA sequence: TGTGCCAGCAGACCAGGGGTACGAAACATTCAGTACTTC.

Only a few counts were recorded for this clone. The chain employs TRBV19 and TRBJ2-6; no clear D gene. The germline gives CDR1 LNHDA, CDR2 SQIVND (reference sequence). Trimming left V 8 bases short and J 0 bases short, with 5 bases between. The CDR3 consists of 13 residues. DNA for the CDR3: TGTGCCAGTGGCGTCTCTGGGGCCAACGTCCTGACTTTC. It translates to CASGVSGANVLTF.

In nucleotides, the CDR3 is TGTGCCAGTGAAAATACAGGGGGAGGCAATCAGCCCCAGCATTTT. Translating it yields CASENTGGGNQPQHF. V and J are TRBV19 and TRBJ1-5; 8 nucleotides line up with TRBD1. Losses at the gene ends were 8 bases for V and 2 bases for J; bases not matched to a gene: 8. CDR1 LNHDA and CDR2 SQIVND come from the germline V gene (reference sequence). The CDR3 extends over 15 amino acids.

The chain recombines TRBV5-6 with TRBJ2-6; 8 bases align to TRBD1. The trim removed 4 bases at V and 0 bases at J, leaving 6 bases unmatched. The CDR3 is 17 amino acids. Per germline, CDR1 SGHDT and CDR2 YYEEEE. The DNA of the CDR3 is TGTGCCAGCAGCCAGACAGGGGACGGCTCTGGGGCCAACGTCCTGACTTTC. As protein: CASSQTGDGSGANVLTF.

The genes are TRBV25-1 and TRBJ1-1; D is unresolved. CDR1 is MGHDK, CDR2 SYGVNS, per germline. The V and J ends lost 1 base and 2 bases respectively, with 8 bases between them. There are 14 residues in the CDR3. The CDR3 nucleotides read TGTGCCAGCAGTGAATCCCGTATTAACACTGAAGCTTTCTTT. This gives the protein CASSESRINTEAFF.

The V call is TRBV15, the J call TRBJ2-2; tentative D call: TRBD1 (6 bases). The CDR3 is 17 amino acids. Germline V gene sequence: CDR1 LNHNV, CDR2 YYDKDF (reference sequence). The germline V and J ends were trimmed by 3 bases and 4 bases, with 18 bases remaining between them. CDR3 loop: CATSRRDTLRSTGELFF. CDR3 DNA sequence: TGTGCCACCAGCAGGAGGGACACCCTCCGGAGCACCGGGGAGCTGTTTTTT.

The chain couples TRBV12-5 to TRBJ1-5, with D possibly TRBD1 on 5 matching bases. The CDR3 has 14 residues. Germline-derived CDR1 and CDR2 are LGHNT and FRNRAP. V lost 6 bases and J lost 1, with 10 bases in between. The DNA of the CDR3 is TGTGCTAGTGGACGACCAGGGAGCAATCAGCCCCAGCATTTT. It translates to CASGRPGSNQPQHF.

The chain has TRBV5-1 and TRBJ2-4; D is unresolved. The germline gives CDR1 SGHRS, CDR2 YFSETQ. Between the trimmed V and J ends, which lost 0 bases and 6 bases, there was a span of 10 bases. The CDR3 consists of 14 residues. CDR3 loop: CASSLDQLGNIQYF. CDR3 DNA: TGCGCCAGCAGCTTGGATCAGCTGGGAAACATTCAGTACTTC.

The chain combines TRBV29-1 with TRBJ2-1; TRBD1 might be the D (5 bases). Germline CDR1 SQVTM, CDR2 ANQGSEA. The CDR3 extends over 14 amino acids. Trimming removed 4 bases at V and 3 bases at J, with 13 bases between. The CDR3 DNA reads TGCAGCGTTGTAGAAGCAGGGTTCTACAATGAGCAGTTCTTC. Translating it yields CSVVEAGFYNEQFF.

The gene calls are TRBV13 and TRBJ2-2, with D uncertain. From germline, CDR1 is PRHDT and CDR2 FYEKMQ (reference sequence). The length of the CDR3 is 14 residues. Trimming took off 2 bases at V and 1 base at J, with 5 bases between the two ends. The CDR3 DNA follows: TGTGCCAGCAGCTTACTTCTGAACACCGGGGAGCTGTTTTTT. Translating it yields CASSLLLNTGELFF.